The 32 T cell receptor beta chains below were found in one sample sequenced in a study of CD8 T cells in ankylosing spondylitis. TCRdb recomputed calls from the 5' RACE reads with MiXCR, one row per CDR3 protein. The repertoire consists of 200,000 to 300,000 distinct CDR3 sequences, with under 30% occurring once and the leading ten covering about 0.6%. The sample comprised blood, either unsorted or a sorted T cell fraction (not recorded which). The receptors were gathered from a male donor with ankylosing spondylitis or in good health (not recorded which).

Ten or more counts support this clonotype. CDR3 sequence (DNA): TGCAGTGCTAGAGAGCGTGAGGGGCGGTATGGTGAGACCCAGTACTTC. Amino acid sequence: CSAREREGRYGETQYF. The chain has TRBV20-1 and TRBJ2-5; D might be TRBD1 or TRBD2, each matching 5 bases. Deletions cut 0 bases from V and 5 bases from J, with 19 bases between. Germline values: CDR1 DFQATT, CDR2 SNEGSKA (reference sequence). The CDR3 has 16 amino acids.

The V call is TRBV7-9, the J call TRBJ1-1, with D unclear. From germline, CDR1 is SEHNR and CDR2 FQNEAQ (reference sequence). The CDR3 extends over 13 amino acids. V was trimmed by 3 bases and J by 3 bases, leaving 8 bases between them. The CDR3 sequence: CASSFLEDTEAFF. CDR3 bases: TGTGCCAGCAGCTTCCTTGAGGACACTGAAGCTTTCTTT.

The chain joins TRBV24-1 to TRBJ2-7; D perhaps matches TRBD1 (5 bases). V shed 4 bases and J shed 9 bases, with 12 bases lying between them. From germline, CDR1 is KGHDR and CDR2 SFDVKD. The CDR3 has 12 amino acids. The chain's CDR3 is CATSDPDTPQYF. CDR3 bases: TGTGCCACCAGTGACCCGGACACCCCGCAGTACTTC.

This clonotype was counted ten times or more. The V and J genes are TRBV29-1 and TRBJ2-3; maybe TRBD2 (5 bases). Germline V gene data show CDR1 as SQVTM and CDR2 as ANQGSEA. V was clipped by 3 bases and J by 0 bases, with 22 bases between them. This CDR3 contains 18 residues. This chain's CDR3 is CSVERGQRSEASTDTQYF. For the CDR3, the DNA is TGCAGCGTTGAGCGAGGGCAGAGGTCGGAAGCTAGCACAGATACGCAGTATTTT.

This clonotype was seen at least ten times. V usage is TRBV4-2 and J usage is TRBJ1-2; 7 bases are shared with TRBD1. V shed 0 bases and J 0 bases; nucleotides not matched to a gene: 1. This CDR3 has 15 amino acids. The V gene's germline CDR1 is LGHNA and CDR2 YNFKEQ. CDR3 protein: CASSQDTGANYGYTF. The CDR3 region has the DNA TGTGCCAGCAGCCAAGATACAGGGGCTAACTATGGCTACACCTTC.

This rearrangement joins TRBV20-1 to TRBJ2-1, with a weak D call TRBD2 (6 bases). This CDR3 contains 17 residues. Germline V CDR1 and CDR2: DFQATT, SNEGSKA (reference sequence). Trimming took 8 bases from V and 2 from J, leaving 25 bases between them. The CDR3 DNA follows: TGCAGTTTCTCGGGCGGGAATTTGATCGGCACCTACAATGAGCAGTTCTTC. This translates into CSFSGGNLIGTYNEQFF.

The V and J genes are TRBV15 and TRBJ1-4; D gene unclear. The CDR3 runs to 13 residues. Germline V gives CDR1 LNHNV, CDR2 YYDKDF (reference sequence). Trimming stripped 0 bases from V and 8 bases from J, with 7 bases between. CDR3: CATSRDLPEKLFF. The CDR3 nucleotides read TGTGCCACCAGCAGAGATCTACCGGAAAAACTGTTTTTT.

V and J are TRBV5-1 and TRBJ2-7; 8 nucleotides match TRBD1. The CDR3 has 17 residues. Germline CDR1 SGHRS, CDR2 YFSETQ. V shed 1 base, J shed 0 bases, and the junction held 9 bases outside the gene matches. Written as DNA, the CDR3 is TGCGCCAGCAGCTTGCTCACCGGGACAGGTAACTCCTACGAGCAGTACTTC. It codes for CASSLLTGTGNSYEQYF.

At least ten counts were recorded for this clonotype. This chain uses TRBV20-1 with TRBJ2-7; no reliable D call. Germline CDR1 reads DFQATT; CDR2 reads SNEGSKA (reference sequence). With 2 bases removed from V and 4 bases from J, the gap between germline ends came to 6 bases. The CDR3 is 11 residues long. The CDR3: CSARQTYEQYF. The CDR3 DNA reads TGCAGTGCTAGACAGACTTACGAGCAGTACTTC.

This chain uses TRBV25-1 with TRBJ1-1; 9 nucleotides align to TRBD1. V lost 6 bases and J lost 5; bases outside the gene matches: 10. The CDR3 totals 15 residues. Germline V gives CDR1 MGHDK, CDR2 SYGVNS. The CDR3 DNA reads TGTGCCAGCAGGGGGACAGGGCAAGTCAGGACTGAAGCTTTCTTT. It yields the protein CASRGTGQVRTEAFF.

The V gene is TRBV29-1, the J gene TRBJ2-2; no firm D call. Trimming took 6 bases from V and 6 from J, leaving 17 bases between them. Germline CDR1 and CDR2: SQVTM and ANQGSEA. The CDR3 totals 14 residues. The CDR3: CSVAPGSDPGELFF. The CDR3 nucleotides are TGCAGCGTCGCCCCGGGCTCCGATCCCGGGGAGCTGTTTTTT.

This clonotype was picked up many times. V gene TRBV12-3 or TRBV12-4 combines with J gene TRBJ2-1; 8 bases match TRBD2. V was clipped by 5 bases and J by 2 bases; unmatched bases: 8. This CDR3 comprises 16 residues. Written as DNA, the CDR3 is TGTGCCAGCAGTCCCTTCGGGGGGGGCCCCTACAATGAGCAGTTCTTC. Residues: CASSPFGGGPYNEQFF.

The chain couples TRBV20-1 to TRBJ2-7, with D possibly called TRBD1 or TRBD2 (5 bases each). CDR1 and CDR2 from the germline V gene are DFQATT and SNEGSKA (reference sequence). This CDR3 is built from 11 residues. V dropped 6 bases and J dropped 4 bases, with 10 bases sitting between them. This CDR3 is CSALREYEQYF. For the CDR3, the DNA is TGCAGTGCGCTCAGGGAGTACGAGCAGTACTTC.

This clonotype was counted many times. The chain combines TRBV5-1 with TRBJ2-2; D is ambiguous. Trimming stripped 3 bases from V and 5 bases from J, with 5 bases between. The germline V gene encodes CDR1 SGHRS and CDR2 YFSETQ. The CDR3 is 12 residues long. The CDR3 nucleotides are TGCGCCAGCAGCTACTTTACCGGGGAGCTGTTTTTT. Protein: CASSYFTGELFF.

The J gene is TRBJ2-3, the V gene TRBV10-3; D might be TRBD2 (6 bases). Trimming took 4 bases from V and 6 from J, leaving 11 bases between them. The CDR3 is 13 residues long. Germline values: CDR1 ENHRY, CDR2 SYGVKD. The CDR3 DNA sequence: TGTGCCATCAGTGGAGGGACTGGGGATACGCAGTATTTT. Its translation: CAISGGTGDTQYF.

This clonotype occurred a few times. The genes are TRBV3-1 and TRBJ2-5, with D unclear. CDR1 is LGHDT and CDR2 is YNNKEL in the germline V gene (reference sequence). This CDR3 region has 11 residues. V was cut by 5 bases and J by 5 bases, with 6 bases left in between. The CDR3 here is CASSWSETQYF. The CDR3 coding sequence is TGTGCCAGCAGCTGGTCGGAGACCCAGTACTTC.

V is TRBV7-9 and J is TRBJ1-1; D uncertain. V was clipped by 1 base and J by 0 bases, with 9 bases between them. The CDR3 length is 15 residues. The V gene's germline CDR1 is SEHNR and CDR2 FQNEAQ (reference sequence). CDR3 in amino acids: CASSLGRTLNTEAFF. The CDR3 bases are TGTGCCAGCAGCTTAGGCCGGACCTTGAACACTGAAGCTTTCTTT.

This chain uses TRBV5-1 with TRBJ2-5; D uncertain. Trimming shortened V by 0 bases and J by 1 base, and 7 bases separated the two germline ends. Germline lookup yields CDR1 SGHRS and CDR2 YFSETQ. The CDR3 is made up of 14 amino acids. Written as DNA, the CDR3 is TGCGCCAGCAGCTTGGGGAAGGGCCAAGAGACCCAGTACTTC. It is translated as CASSLGKGQETQYF. Together with reference TRBV5-1 and TRBJ2-5, the CDR3 gives the full variable domain: KAGVTQTPRYLIKTRGQQVTLSCSPISGHRSVSWYQQTPGQGLQFLFEYFSETQRNKGNFPGRFSGRQFSNSRSEMNVSTLELGDSALYLCASSLGKGQETQYFGPGTRLLVL.

This clonotype appeared a few times. The gene calls are TRBV20-1 and TRBJ2-1, with 9 bases lining up with TRBD2. The V and J ends lost 5 bases and 3 bases, in that order; junction bases with no gene match: 8. Per the germline V gene, CDR1 is DFQATT and CDR2 is SNEGSKA (reference sequence). The CDR3 runs 15 residues. CDR3 residues: CSAAQGLANYNEQFF. The DNA of the CDR3 is TGCAGTGCTGCACAAGGACTAGCGAACTACAATGAGCAGTTCTTC.

This clonotype was found a few times. V and J are TRBV10-3 and TRBJ2-3; 9 nucleotides match TRBD1. The CDR3 is 13 residues long. Germline V lookup: CDR1 ENHRY, CDR2 SYGVKD. Losses at the gene ends were 10 bases for V and 5 bases for J; bases not matched to a gene: 7. CDR3 sequence (DNA): TGTGCCACGCAGGGACAGGGTCTAGATACGCAGTATTTT. As protein: CATQGQGLDTQYF.

There are a few counts of this clonotype. The rearrangement joins TRBV20-1 to TRBJ2-3; D not resolved. In germline, CDR1 is DFQATT, CDR2 SNEGSKA (reference sequence). The CDR3 is 15 amino acids. V lost 0 bases and J lost 0, with 10 bases in between. The CDR3 sequence is CSARDPDLSTDTQYF. CDR3 DNA: TGCAGTGCTAGAGATCCGGACCTAAGCACAGATACGCAGTATTTT.

This clonotype was detected ten times or more. The chain couples TRBV10-1 to TRBJ2-7; 7 nucleotides align to TRBD2. The germline V gene encodes CDR1 WNHNN and CDR2 SYGVQD (reference sequence). V lost 5 bases and J lost 2; bases outside the gene matches: 12. The CDR3 has 16 residues. Written as DNA, the CDR3 is TGCGCCAGCAGTCCTCGGAGGGCTAGCGGTACCTACGAGCAGTACTTC. Its translation is CASSPRRASGTYEQYF.

In its sample, this clonotype was seen a few times. The genes are TRBV12-3 or TRBV12-4 and TRBJ2-1; possible D gene TRBD1, 6 bases. The V end lost 2 bases, the J end lost 0 bases, and 8 bases lay between the germline ends. The CDR3 covers 15 residues. The CDR3 nucleotides read TGTGCCAGCAGTTTACAGGGGATCTCCTACAATGAGCAGTTCTTC. Translated: CASSLQGISYNEQFF.

The chain employs TRBV5-1 and TRBJ2-3, with a tentative D call TRBD2 (5 bases). Looked up from germline, CDR1 is SGHRS and CDR2 is YFSETQ. The CDR3 contains 12 residues. Trimming shortened V by 0 bases and J by 8 bases, and 7 bases separated the two germline ends. Here the CDR3 reads CASSLAAGTQYF. DNA for the CDR3: TGCGCCAGCAGCTTGGCCGCGGGTACGCAGTATTTT.

The J gene is TRBJ2-7, the V gene TRBV6-6, with D hard to call. V shed 5 bases and J shed 2 bases, with 10 bases lying between them. The CDR3 totals 13 residues. Germline V gene data show CDR1 as MNHNY and CDR2 as SVGAGI (reference sequence). The CDR3 nucleotides are TGTGCCAGCAGTAACCCGGTGACCTACGAGCAGTACTTC. This translates into CASSNPVTYEQYF.

This clonotype came up many times. V and J are TRBV6-6 and TRBJ2-4; D is uncertain. CDR1 is MNHNY and CDR2 is SVGAGI in the germline V gene (reference sequence). The CDR3 sequence is 13 residues long. Trimming left V 9 bases short and J 0 bases short, with 9 bases between. The CDR3 protein is CARRSLAKNIQYF. The CDR3 DNA is TGTGCCAGAAGGAGCTTAGCCAAAAACATTCAGTACTTC.

The rearrangement uses TRBV10-3 and TRBJ1-2, with D unresolved. Trimming cost V 6 bases and J 0 bases, with 8 bases left between them. Germline CDR1 and CDR2: ENHRY and SYGVKD. This CDR3 is 13 amino acids long. CDR3 sequence reads: CAISSQANYGYTF. In DNA, the CDR3 is TGTGCCATCAGCAGCCAGGCTAACTATGGCTACACCTTC.

This clonotype was seen repeatedly, ten times or more. The chain couples TRBV5-5 to TRBJ2-5; D remains unclear. The CDR3 is 15 residues long. With 6 bases removed from V and 5 bases from J, the gap between germline ends came to 20 bases. Germline V gene data show CDR1 as SGHKS and CDR2 as YYEKEE (reference sequence). CDR3 sequence: CASTIFFGPTETQYF. In DNA form, the CDR3 reads TGTGCCAGCACCATTTTTTTCGGACCTACGGAGACCCAGTACTTC.

The genes are TRBV20-1 and TRBJ2-1; 9 nucleotides agree with TRBD1. This CDR3 comprises 15 residues. The germline V gene has CDR1 DFQATT and CDR2 SNEGSKA (reference sequence). V shed 5 bases, J shed 4 bases, and the junction held 9 bases outside the gene matches. CDR3 coding DNA: TGCAGTGCTGTTCCAGGACAGGGGATATACAATGAGCAGTTCTTC. Translated: CSAVPGQGIYNEQFF.

This rearrangement joins TRBV12-3 or TRBV12-4 to TRBJ2-7; TRBD1 matches at 10 bases. The junction had 7 bases not matched to a gene; V was cut back by 10 bases and J by 1 base. The CDR3 length is 14 residues. DNA of the CDR3: TGTGCCACTAAGACAGGGGGCGCATCCTACGAGCAGTACTTC. This encodes CATKTGGASYEQYF.

This chain joins TRBV27 and TRBJ2-7; D remains unclear. Trimming removed 9 bases from V and 1 base from J, with 16 bases in between. CDR1 and CDR2 from the germline V gene are MNHEY and SMNVEV (reference sequence). This CDR3 is built from 14 residues. Written as DNA, the CDR3 is TGTGCCAGTAAATGGGCCACTGGGTCCTACGAGCAGTACTTC. Its translation is CASKWATGSYEQYF.

V usage is TRBV12-3 or TRBV12-4 and J usage is TRBJ1-4; 10 bases are shared with TRBD1. V was pared by 6 bases and J by 13 bases, with 8 bases of the junction left unmatched. This CDR3 region has 13 residues. The DNA for the CDR3 is TGTGCCAGCAGCTTGACAGGGGGCGCCGGACTGTTTTTT. As protein: CASSLTGGAGLFF.